What follows is one TCR beta chain and its context. The antigen remains unidentified. The data were taken from a study of CD8 T cells in ankylosing spondylitis. As the method for making TCR beta libraries, quantitative 5'-RACE with molecular barcodes was used. TCRdb re-called the 5' RACE reads through MiXCR, storing one row per CDR3 protein. The repertoire holds 200,000 to 300,000 distinct CDR3 sequences, with 8% to 9.5% as singletons. V dropped 2 bases and J dropped 3; count of bases not matched to a gene: 6. This CDR3 has 15 amino acids. The V gene's germline CDR1 is DFQATT and CDR2 SNEGSKA (reference sequence). Notes on the study in general: The study identified a TCR beta motif of fewer than 10 highly homologous variants that appeared characteristic of ankylosing spondylitis blood. Enrichment of disease-linked clones was reportedly significant in matched ankylosing spondylitis synovial fluid. CD8+ by phenotype, disease-linked clones were relatively rare in peripheral blood.

Specimen: blood, either unsorted or a sorted T cell fraction (not recorded which). The clonotype was recovered from a male donor with ankylosing spondylitis or in good health (not recorded which). The chain is built from TRBV20-1 and TRBJ2-7; TRBD1 agrees at 11 bases. The CDR3, as DNA: TGCAGTGCTAGATCCGGGGACAGGGGGAGCTACGAGCAGTACTTC. Translation: CSARSGDRGSYEQYF.